The T cell receptor (beta chain) under discussion was sequenced for a study of shared clonotypes between healthy human individuals. Study outcomes and limitations: Generally, naive subsets (rather than memory subsets) showed larger estimated richness. The expectation was that sequencing depth would affect clonotype sharing among donors. Clonotype sharing across several donors was observed for about 4.8% of naive CD4 clonotypes.

With 4 bases clipped from V and 2 bases from J, the junction kept 9 bases outside the gene matches. Germline V CDR1 and CDR2: MNHNS, SASEGT. The CDR3 length is 17 residues. Terminally differentiated effector memory CD45RA+ cells were excluded by CCR7 positive selection of CD45RO-negative cells. Using immunoSEQ multiplex PCR, the repertoire was profiled, and TCRdb retains in-frame clones only, with some absent. The sample consists of about 2.1 million clones, around 93% of them appearing once. Concerning this clone itself: What it recognizes is unknown.

The sequencing sample was made of naive CD8+ T cells from PBMCs. The source is a young man in good health. Some clones in this sample may be carry-over from other donors' samples. The chain couples TRBV6-1 to TRBJ1-5; the match to TRBD1 covers 9 bases. The CDR3 is CASSGDRVDSGNQPQHF. The CDR3 DNA sequence: TGTGCCAGCAGTGGGGACAGGGTAGATTCTGGCAATCAGCCCCAGCATTTT.